A selection of T cell receptor beta chains follows, all from one sample in a study of OX40 agonist ivuxolimab in advanced cancers. Profiling relied on immunoSEQ multiplex PCR, and the TCRdb table lists in-frame clones only, not all of them. Of around 70,000 clones listed, 82% are singletons. Sample: CD4+ or CD8+ T cells sorted from blood, taken in a trial of the OX40 agonist ivuxolimab. Receptors originate from an adult with an advanced solid tumor such as melanoma, head and neck, liver or kidney cancer. Both conserved end residues are part of each CDR3. Each record gives: D gene, V gene, clone size, J gene, CDR3 DNA, CDR3 protein. The D gene is left open where the match is weak. The size entry is marked missing in some rows and otherwise reads once, few, many or a size class.

d_call: .
v_call: TRBV7-2
clone_size: .
j_call: TRBJ2-5
cdr3_nt: TGTGCCAGCAACCGGGACTTGGGAGAGACCCAGTACTTC
cdr3_aa: CASNRDLGETQYF

d_call: TRBD1
v_call: TRBV15
clone_size: .
j_call: TRBJ1-1
cdr3_nt: TGTGCCACCAGCAACACAGGGGGAGTCACTGAAGCTTTCTTT
cdr3_aa: CATSNTGGVTEAFF

d_call: .
v_call: TRBV5-4
clone_size: .
j_call: TRBJ2-3
cdr3_nt: TGTGCCAGCAGCCCGGAGGGCTCGGATACGCAGTATTTT
cdr3_aa: CASSPEGSDTQYF

d_call: TRBD2
v_call: TRBV19
clone_size: .
j_call: TRBJ2-2
cdr3_nt: TGTGCCAGTAGTCGGGAGGGGACCGGGGAGCTGTTTTTT
cdr3_aa: CASSREGTGELFF

d_call: .
v_call: TRBV5-6
clone_size: once
j_call: TRBJ2-5
cdr3_nt: TGTGCCAGCAGCTTACAGGGATCAGAGACCCAGTACTTC
cdr3_aa: CASSLQGSETQYF

d_call: .
v_call: TRBV6-5
clone_size: .
j_call: TRBJ1-1
cdr3_nt: TGTGCCAGCAGGAACGAGCCTAGCTACACTGAAGCTTTCTTT
cdr3_aa: CASRNEPSYTEAFF

d_call: .
v_call: TRBV5-6
clone_size: .
j_call: TRBJ1-2
cdr3_nt: TGTGCCAGCAGCCTCCTGCCGGGCGGCTACACCTTC
cdr3_aa: CASSLLPGGYTF

d_call: .
v_call: TRBV7-2
clone_size: once
j_call: TRBJ2-5
cdr3_nt: TGTGCCAGCACCTTCCCGGGGGCAGGGCCAAAGACCCAGTACTTC
cdr3_aa: CASTFPGAGPKTQYF

d_call: .
v_call: TRBV6-5
clone_size: .
j_call: TRBJ2-4
cdr3_nt: TGTGCCAGCAAAGGTCCGAGCGGCATTCAGTACTTC
cdr3_aa: CASKGPSGIQYF

d_call: .
v_call: TRBV28
clone_size: .
j_call: TRBJ2-1
cdr3_nt: TGTGCCAGCAGTTTAGCTTCGTCCGGAGCTATCTTC
cdr3_aa: CASSLASSGAIF

d_call: .
v_call: TRBV5-1
clone_size: .
j_call: TRBJ1-6
cdr3_nt: TGCGCCAGCAGCACTAATAATTCACCCCTCCACTTT
cdr3_aa: CASSTNNSPLHF

d_call: .
v_call: TRBV2
clone_size: .
j_call: TRBJ1-5
cdr3_nt: TGTGCCAGCAGTGCAATCCAGGGGACCGATCAGCCCCAGCATTTT
cdr3_aa: CASSAIQGTDQPQHF

d_call: .
v_call: TRBV7-8
clone_size: .
j_call: TRBJ1-5
cdr3_nt: TGTGCCAGCAGCTTAGCAGGGGATCAGCCCCAGCATTTT
cdr3_aa: CASSLAGDQPQHF

d_call: TRBD2
v_call: TRBV5-3
clone_size: .
j_call: TRBJ2-7
cdr3_nt: TGTGCCAGAAGCTTGGGCGGGCTAGCGGCTCAATACTCCTACGAGCAGTACTTC
cdr3_aa: CARSLGGLAAQYSYEQYF

d_call: .
v_call: TRBV5-1
clone_size: .
j_call: TRBJ2-1
cdr3_nt: TGCGCCAGCAGCTTGGACCCAGAGGGTGAGCAGTTCTTC
cdr3_aa: CASSLDPEGEQFF

d_call: .
v_call: TRBV27
clone_size: .
j_call: TRBJ2-5
cdr3_nt: TGTGCCAGCAGTAGGAGGAACGAAGAGACCCAGTACTTC
cdr3_aa: CASSRRNEETQYF

d_call: .
v_call: TRBV4-2
clone_size: .
j_call: TRBJ1-2
cdr3_nt: TGTGCCAGCAGCCAAGAGGGGGGAAACTATGGCTACACCTTC
cdr3_aa: CASSQEGGNYGYTF

d_call: TRBD1
v_call: TRBV10-3
clone_size: .
j_call: TRBJ2-7
cdr3_nt: TGTGCCATCAGTGCCGGGACAGGCAGCTCCTACGAGCAGTACTTC
cdr3_aa: CAISAGTGSSYEQYF

d_call: .
v_call: TRBV2
clone_size: .
j_call: TRBJ2-7
cdr3_nt: TGTGCCAGCAGTGTTCTCGAGGGTATGAACGAGCAGTACTTC
cdr3_aa: CASSVLEGMNEQYF

d_call: .
v_call: TRBV11-3
clone_size: .
j_call: TRBJ2-1
cdr3_nt: TGTGCCAGCAGCTTCCTTCGGGCGGGTGAGCAGTTCTTC
cdr3_aa: CASSFLRAGEQFF

d_call: .
v_call: TRBV6-6
clone_size: .
j_call: TRBJ1-3
cdr3_nt: TGTGCCAGCAGACCCCAGACGTACGGAAACACCATATATTTT
cdr3_aa: CASRPQTYGNTIYF

d_call: .
v_call: TRBV6-1
clone_size: .
j_call: TRBJ2-6
cdr3_nt: TGTGCCAGCAGTGATTCGGGGGCCAACGTCCTGACTTTC
cdr3_aa: CASSDSGANVLTF

d_call: TRBD2
v_call: TRBV28
clone_size: .
j_call: TRBJ2-1
cdr3_nt: TGTGCCAGCAGTTTGACGGCGGGAGGGCCGGGGAATGAGCAGTTCTTC
cdr3_aa: CASSLTAGGPGNEQFF

d_call: TRBD1
v_call: TRBV6-6
clone_size: .
j_call: TRBJ2-5
cdr3_nt: TGTGCCAGCAGTCCGCGGCAGAGGGGGACAGGCCAGTACTTC
cdr3_aa: CASSPRQRGTGQYF

d_call: TRBD1
v_call: TRBV6-5
clone_size: .
j_call: TRBJ2-7
cdr3_nt: TGTGCCACCACCCGGGACAGGACCCAGCTACCATACTTC
cdr3_aa: CATTRDRTQLPYF